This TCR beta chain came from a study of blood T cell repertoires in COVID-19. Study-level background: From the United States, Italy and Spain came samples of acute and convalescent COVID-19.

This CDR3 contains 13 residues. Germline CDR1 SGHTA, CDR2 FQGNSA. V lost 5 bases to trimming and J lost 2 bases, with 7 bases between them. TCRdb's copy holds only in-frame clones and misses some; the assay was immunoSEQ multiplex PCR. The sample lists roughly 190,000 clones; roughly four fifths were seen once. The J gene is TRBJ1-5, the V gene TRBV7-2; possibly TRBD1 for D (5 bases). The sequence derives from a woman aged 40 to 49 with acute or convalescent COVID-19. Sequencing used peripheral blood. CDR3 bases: TGTGCCAGCAGCCCACAGGGCAATCAGCCCCAGCATTTT. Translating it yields CASSPQGNQPQHF.